This T cell receptor (beta chain) was captured in a study of Tregs in tolerant kidney transplant recipients. Points from the study as a whole: Expanding Tregs on activated donor B cells appeared to best identify donor-specific TCRbeta clones.

For this clone: As yet, its antigen is unknown.

Mixed chimerism was transient after nonmyeloablative marrow transplants from related graft donors. This table comes from immunoSEQ multiplex PCR, and its TCRdb copy is limited to in-frame clones, with some not included. Of about 64,000 clones in the sample, around 87% were seen once. Germline lookup yields CDR1 SEHNR and CDR2 FQNEAQ (reference sequence). The CDR3 runs to 16 residues. Trimming took 5 bases from V and 4 from J, leaving 20 bases between them. The sequence derives from a human patient who received a combined kidney and bone marrow transplant. Some T cells may possibly be graft donor cells. The material sequenced was CD4+ T cells from blood (PBMCs), taken 6 months after the transplant. This chain links TRBV7-9 with TRBJ1-2; no firm D call. CDR3 in DNA: TGTGCCAGCAGCCTCACCCTTACACAGCCGGTCTATGGCTACACCTTC. Amino acids: CASSLTLTQPVYGYTF.